These 31 T cell receptor beta chains were all obtained from the same sample, sequenced in a study of T cell responses to AZD1222 COVID-19 vaccine. This table comes from immunoSEQ multiplex PCR, and its TCRdb copy is limited to in-frame clones, with some not included. The sample lists 150,000 to 200,000 clones, about 87% occurring once. The specimen comprised peripheral blood, sampled on day 0 of AZD1222 vaccination. These receptors were collected from an adult in good health.

Remarks on this clone: One end of the junction varies from germline; a read error may be responsible. The V gene is TRBV6-1, the J gene TRBJ1-5, with D uncertain. The CDR3 is 20 amino acids. The germline CDR1 and CDR2 sequences are MNHNS and SASEGT. DNA for the CDR3: TGTGCCAGCAGGGAAGGAGCGGGCCCGACCTCTAGGCTTCCTAATCAGCCCCAGCATTTT. Its protein product is CASREGAGPTSRLPNQPQHF.

V gene TRBV19 combines with J gene TRBJ2-1; 9 bases are a match to TRBD1. CDR1 is LNHDA, CDR2 SQIVND, per germline (reference sequence). The J segment lost 8 bases and the V segment lost 4 bases, leaving 9 bases of the junction unmatched. CDR3 length: 15 amino acids. CDR3 in amino acids: CASSTRQGGQDEQFF. The CDR3 DNA sequence: TGTGCCAGTAGTACCAGACAGGGGGGGCAGGATGAGCAGTTCTTC.

The chain employs TRBV11-2 and TRBJ2-1; the match to TRBD2 covers 8 bases. Germline V gives CDR1 SGHAT, CDR2 FQNNGV. With V trimmed by 1 base and J by 0 bases, 5 bases remained unmatched. The CDR3 length is 17 residues. This CDR3 reads CASSLGGAGASYNEQFF. As DNA, the CDR3 is TGTGCCAGCAGCTTAGGCGGAGCGGGGGCCTCCTACAATGAGCAGTTCTTC. Variable domain in full (rest from reference TRBV11-2 and TRBJ2-1): EAGVAQSPRYKIIEKRQSVAFWCNPISGHATLYWYQQILGQGPKLLIQFQNNGVVDDSQLPKDRFSAERLKGVDSTLKIQPAKLEDSAVYLCASSLGGAGASYNEQFFGPGTRLTVL.

This clone came up once. The chain employs TRBV11-2 and TRBJ2-3; D call uncertain. V lost 4 bases and J lost 7, with 6 bases in between. The CDR3 runs 11 residues. Germline values: CDR1 SGHAT, CDR2 FQNNGV. The CDR3 DNA follows: TGTGCCAGCAGCTCGGCGAATACGCAGTATTTT. Its protein is CASSSANTQYF.

CDR3 bases: TGTGCCCTCACCCCCTCGACAGCCCCGAACACTGAAGCTTTCTTT. Its protein product is CALTPSTAPNTEAFF. This chain uses TRBV28 with TRBJ1-1; perhaps TRBD1 as D (5 bases). This CDR3 comprises 15 residues. CDR1 is MDHEN, CDR2 SYDVKM, per germline. V was pared by 11 bases and J by 1 base, with 20 bases between.

There are a few counts of this clone. V usage is TRBV5-1 and J usage is TRBJ1-2; maybe TRBD1 (5 bases). Germline CDR1 SGHRS, CDR2 YFSETQ. The CDR3 runs to 13 residues. The V end was cut by 3 bases, the J end by 3 bases, with 9 bases between. This CDR3 reads CASSWDGDYGYTF. CDR3 sequence (DNA): TGCGCCAGCAGCTGGGACGGCGACTATGGCTACACCTTC.

DNA of the CDR3: TGTGCCAGCAGCCAAGGAAGACAAAGCGGATCTAGCACAGATACGCAGTATTTT. Translating it yields CASSQGRQSGSSTDTQYF. The rearrangement links TRBV3-1 (or the pseudogene TRBV3-2) to TRBJ2-3, with D maybe TRBD2 (5 bases). The CDR3 contains 18 residues. Germline V gene sequence: CDR1 LGHDT, CDR2 YNNKEL (reference sequence). V was clipped by 1 base and J by 0 bases, with 17 bases between them.

This chain uses TRBV15 with TRBJ2-1, with 7 nucleotides matching TRBD2. The V gene end was trimmed by 5 bases and the J gene end by 5 bases; junction bases not matched to a gene: 6. This CDR3 region has 14 residues. CDR1 and CDR2 (germline): LNHNV, YYDKDF (reference sequence). CDR3: CATSAREANNEQFF. In nucleotides, the CDR3 is TGTGCCACCAGCGCCCGGGAGGCCAACAATGAGCAGTTCTTC.

J is TRBJ2-1 and V is TRBV12-3 or TRBV12-4, with TRBD1 matching over 7 bases. CDR3 size: 12 residues. Trimming removed 6 bases from V and 6 bases from J; junction bases left unmatched: 2. The CDR3 DNA is TGTGCCAGCAGAAACAGGGGCAATGAGCAGTTCTTC. This gives the protein CASRNRGNEQFF.

V and J are TRBV19 and TRBJ1-3; 8 nucleotides align to TRBD1. Germline V gene sequence: CDR1 LNHDA, CDR2 SQIVND (reference sequence). This CDR3 contains 14 residues. The V segment lost 9 bases and the J segment 1 base; nucleotides outside the gene matches: 5. CDR3 nucleotide sequence: TGTGCCAGCCAGGGGGCCAGTTCTGGAAACACCATATATTTT. This gives the protein CASQGASSGNTIYF.

CDR3 nucleotide sequence: TGTGCCAGCAGCTTACTGGGCGTGGACCCCTACAATGAGCAGTTCTTC. Translating gives CASSLLGVDPYNEQFF. V gene TRBV7-8 combines with J gene TRBJ2-1; D is unclear. V was clipped by 2 bases and J by 2 bases, with 13 bases between them. The germline gives CDR1 SGHVS, CDR2 FQNEAQ. The CDR3 spans 16 residues.

This clone was counted once. The gene calls are TRBV28 and TRBJ2-7; 11 positions match TRBD2. This CDR3 spans 16 amino acids. Germline-derived CDR1 and CDR2 are MDHEN and SYDVKM. J was trimmed by 0 bases and V by 6 bases; bases with no gene match: 7. CDR3 nucleotide sequence: TGTGCCAGCAGCCTGGGGCTAGCGGGAGGCTCCTACGAGCAGTACTTC. Its translation: CASSLGLAGGSYEQYF. The full variable domain, with the rest looked up from reference TRBV28 and TRBJ2-7, is DVKVTQSSRYLVKRTGEKVFLECVQDMDHENMFWYRQDPGLGLRLIYFSYDVKMKEKGDIPEGYSVSREKKERFSLILESASTNQTSMYLCASSLGLAGGSYEQYFGPGTRLTVT.

The chain is built from TRBV29-1 and TRBJ1-1, with 8 bases fitting TRBD1. Germline CDR1 SQVTM, CDR2 ANQGSEA. V lost 5 bases and J lost 0; bases outside the gene matches: 5. This CDR3 spans 14 amino acids. CDR3 DNA: TGCAGCGTTACCCGGGACAGGTTGAACACTGAAGCTTTCTTT. Translation gives CSVTRDRLNTEAFF. Full variable domain (remainder filled in from reference TRBV29-1 and TRBJ1-1): SAVISQKPSRDICQRGTSLTIQCQVDSQVTMMFWYRQQPGQSLTLIATANQGSEATYESGFVIDKFPISRPNLTFSTLTVSNMSPEDSSIYLCSVTRDRLNTEAFFGQGTRLTVV.

The V call is TRBV30, the J call TRBJ1-6; D gene uncertain. The germline gives CDR1 GTSNPN, CDR2 SVGIG (reference sequence). The germline V and J ends were trimmed by 0 bases and 9 bases, with 24 bases remaining between them. The CDR3 sequence is 18 residues long. The CDR3 loop reads CAWSVGINRPGAPSPLHF. The CDR3 DNA sequence: TGTGCCTGGAGTGTGGGGATTAACCGCCCGGGCGCCCCTTCACCCCTCCACTTT.

This chain joins TRBV11-2 and TRBJ2-3; 13 bases are shared with TRBD2. The CDR3 contains 15 residues. Germline V gene lookup returns CDR1 SGHAT and CDR2 FQNNGV. The V segment lost 4 bases and the J segment 5 bases; nucleotides outside the gene matches: 3. CDR3 DNA sequence: TGTGCCAGCAGCTCAGGACTAGCGGGAGTAGATACGCAGTATTTT. This encodes CASSSGLAGVDTQYF. Complete variable domain (other parts from reference TRBV11-2 and TRBJ2-3): EAGVAQSPRYKIIEKRQSVAFWCNPISGHATLYWYQQILGQGPKLLIQFQNNGVVDDSQLPKDRFSAERLKGVDSTLKIQPAKLEDSAVYLCASSSGLAGVDTQYFGPGTRLTVL.

This clone was detected only once. The chain combines TRBV30 with TRBJ2-1, with TRBD2 matching over 7 bases. The CDR3 sequence is 15 residues long. V was pared by 1 base and J by 2 bases, with 5 bases of the junction left unmatched. CDR1 and CDR2 from the germline V gene are GTSNPN and SVGIG (reference sequence). CDR3 sequence (DNA): TGTGCCTGGAGTGCGGGGACTAACGCCTACAATGAGCAGTTCTTC. It translates to CAWSAGTNAYNEQFF.

The chain combines TRBV3-1 (or the pseudogene TRBV3-2) with TRBJ2-2, with D hard to call. Trimming took off 0 bases at V and 0 bases at J, with 8 bases between the two ends. The germline CDR1 and CDR2 sequences are LGHDT and YNNKEL (reference sequence). The CDR3 consists of 16 residues. The chain's CDR3 is CASSQERRTNTGELFF. In DNA form, the CDR3 reads TGTGCCAGCAGCCAAGAAAGGCGAACGAACACCGGGGAGCTGTTTTTT.

V and J are TRBV18 and TRBJ1-1; D ambiguous. Germline-derived CDR1 and CDR2 are KGHSH and LQKENI. This CDR3 comprises 13 residues. V was trimmed by 0 bases and J by 8 bases, leaving 10 bases between them. CDR3 protein: CASSPPSGGEAFF. The DNA of the CDR3 is TGTGCCAGCTCACCACCGTCGGGTGGGGAAGCTTTCTTT.

The chain uses TRBV19 and TRBJ1-6; D is uncertain. The CDR3 runs 18 residues. Trimming took 1 base from V and 3 from J, leaving 16 bases between them. Germline-derived CDR1 and CDR2 are LNHDA and SQIVND (reference sequence). The CDR3 loop is CASSIARYGERYNSPLHF. CDR3 DNA sequence: TGTGCCAGTAGTATAGCAAGATACGGAGAACGCTATAATTCACCCCTCCACTTT.

This sequence joins TRBV7-2 and TRBJ1-6; D gene unclear. V lost 3 bases and J lost 0, with 12 bases in between. The CDR3 is 17 residues long. Looked up from germline, CDR1 is SGHTA and CDR2 is FQGNSA. This CDR3 reads CASSFLSGPSYNSPLHF. The CDR3 nucleotides read TGTGCCAGCAGCTTCCTCTCGGGCCCCTCCTATAATTCACCCCTCCACTTT. The variable domain in full, with the rest retrieved from reference TRBV7-2 and TRBJ1-6, is GAGVSQSPSNKVTEKGKDVELRCDPISGHTALYWYRQSLGQGLEFLIYFQGNSAPDKSGLPSDRFSAERTGGSVSTLTIQRTQQEDSAVYLCASSFLSGPSYNSPLHFGNGTRLTVT.

The gene calls are TRBV19 and TRBJ1-6, with no clear D. The CDR3 totals 14 residues. Trimming took off 8 bases at V and 0 bases at J, with 8 bases between the two ends. Germline loops: CDR1 LNHDA, CDR2 SQIVND (reference sequence). This CDR3 is CASRADSYNSPLHF. The CDR3 nucleotides read TGTGCCAGTCGCGCCGACTCCTATAATTCACCCCTCCACTTT. Full variable domain (remainder filled in from reference TRBV19 and TRBJ1-6): DGGITQSPKYLFRKEGQNVTLSCEQNLNHDAMYWYRQDPGQGLRLIYYSQIVNDFQKGDIAEGYSVSREKKESFPLTVTSAQKNPTAFYLCASRADSYNSPLHFGNGTRLTVT.

CDR3 nucleotide sequence: TGTGCCAGCAGTTACAACAGGGGGCGAGTTTCTAGCTACACCTTC. It translates to CASSYNRGRVSSYTF. V and J are TRBV5-4 and TRBJ1-2, with TRBD1 matching 9 bases. The CDR3 has 15 amino acids. CDR1 and CDR2 from the germline V gene are SGHNT and YYREEE (reference sequence). Germline trimming cut 5 bases from V and 9 bases from J; bases unmatched to any gene: 14.

Note on this clone: Other DNA sequences from this sample encode an identical CDR3 as well. The chain has TRBV3-1 (or the pseudogene TRBV3-2) and TRBJ2-1; 9 nucleotides match TRBD2. The CDR3 consists of 20 residues. V shed 6 bases, J shed 0 bases, and the junction held 18 bases outside the gene matches. In germline, CDR1 is LGHDT, CDR2 YNNKEL (reference sequence). CDR3 bases: TGTGCCAGCAGTCTACACCACCCCGGGACTAGCAGCCCCTCCTACAATGAGCAGTTCTTC. Translated, it gives CASSLHHPGTSSPSYNEQFF.

This chain links TRBV7-2 with TRBJ1-3; the D is unclear. The germline gives CDR1 SGHTA, CDR2 FQGNSA. V gave up 2 bases and J gave up 4 bases, with 24 bases separating them. CDR3 length: 19 residues. CDR3 DNA: TGTGCCAGCAGCTTAAGGCAACTATCGCCAATTCAGTACGGAAACACCATATATTTT. Residues: CASSLRQLSPIQYGNTIYF.

This rearrangement joins TRBV30 to TRBJ2-7; no reliable D call. Germline assignment: CDR1 GTSNPN and CDR2 SVGIG (reference sequence). Trimming cost V 0 bases and J 3 bases, with 3 bases left between them. The CDR3 has 11 amino acids. The CDR3 loop reads CAWSVFYEQYF. The DNA for the CDR3 is TGTGCCTGGAGTGTGTTCTACGAGCAGTACTTC.

V and J are TRBV5-4 and TRBJ2-7, with 9 positions matching TRBD1. V lost 3 bases, J lost 3 bases, and 7 bases stayed unmatched. The germline CDR1 and CDR2 sequences are SGHNT and YYREEE (reference sequence). The CDR3 is made up of 15 amino acids. Here the CDR3 reads CASSSKDRGDYEQYF. The DNA of the CDR3 is TGTGCCAGCAGCTCTAAGGACAGGGGCGACTACGAGCAGTACTTC.

The chain carries TRBV9 and TRBJ2-7, with a weak D call TRBD2 (5 bases). CDR3 length: 15 residues. CDR1 and CDR2 (germline): SGDLS, YYNGEE. Between the trimmed V and J ends, which lost 0 bases and 1 base, there was a span of 11 bases. CDR3 in DNA: TGTGCCAGCAGCGTAGAAAGCGGTCTATCCTACGAGCAGTACTTC. The encoded protein is CASSVESGLSYEQYF.

Only one count was recorded for this clone. The V call is TRBV7-3, the J call TRBJ2-5, with D perhaps given as TRBD1 or TRBD2 (5 bases each). Germline V gives CDR1 SGHTA, CDR2 FQGTGA. This CDR3 is 14 amino acids long. V was cut by 0 bases and J by 5 bases, with 10 bases left in between. This CDR3 reads CASSLTGGDETQYF. As DNA, the CDR3 is TGTGCCAGCAGCTTAACTGGGGGTGACGAGACCCAGTACTTC.

The J gene is TRBJ2-2, the V gene TRBV12-3 or TRBV12-4; D gene uncertain. V lost 5 bases and J 8 bases, leaving 9 bases between the germline ends. The CDR3 runs to 12 residues. CDR3 nucleotides: TGTGCCAGCAGTATACCCGTTGGGGAGCTGTTTTTT. Its protein product is CASSIPVGELFF.

V is TRBV28 and J is TRBJ1-4; D unresolved. Per the germline V gene, CDR1 is MDHEN and CDR2 is SYDVKM. Trimming removed 3 bases at V and 10 bases at J, with 12 bases between. This CDR3 spans 13 amino acids. CDR3 sequence (DNA): TGTGCCAGCAGTTTTCTGATATATGGAAAACTGTTTTTT. This translates into CASSFLIYGKLFF. The entire variable domain, with the rest obtained from reference TRBV28 and TRBJ1-4, is as follows: DVKVTQSSRYLVKRTGEKVFLECVQDMDHENMFWYRQDPGLGLRLIYFSYDVKMKEKGDIPEGYSVSREKKERFSLILESASTNQTSMYLCASSFLIYGKLFFGSGTQLSVL.

The count of this clone is one. The J gene is TRBJ2-5, the V gene TRBV6-2 or TRBV6-3; D possibly corresponds to TRBD2 (7 bases). The ends were cut back, 5 bases at V and 7 bases at J, with 20 bases in the middle. The CDR3 sequence is 15 residues long. Looked up from germline, CDR1 is MNHEY and CDR2 is SVGEGT. CDR3 DNA: TGTGCCAGCAGTGACGTGGGGGGGGCCTACCCGACCCAGTACTTC. Translation gives CASSDVGGAYPTQYF.